These 29 T cell receptor beta chains were all obtained from the same sample, sequenced in a study of graft-versus-host responses after intestinal transplantation. This table comes from immunoSEQ multiplex PCR, and its TCRdb copy is limited to in-frame clones, with some not included. The sample holds 80,000 or so clones; about 92% are singletons and the top ten take 0.65% to 0.75%. The sample here was PBMCs, taken 98 days after intestinal transplantation. Source of these receptors: a human patient who received an intestinal transplant, so some T cells may come from the graft donor.

The V call is TRBV14, the J call TRBJ2-5, with 7 bases lining up with TRBD1. The CDR3 is made up of 15 amino acids. Per germline, CDR1 SGHDN and CDR2 FVKESK. V dropped 4 bases and J dropped 5; count of bases not matched to a gene: 10. CDR3 in DNA: TGTGCCAGCAGCCTTAATGGGGAGACAGGGGAGACCCAGTACTTC. Residues: CASSLNGETGETQYF.

The gene calls are TRBV5-4 and TRBJ2-7; 10 bases align to TRBD2. V trimming: 0 bases; J trimming: 6 bases; junction bases outside the gene matches: 3. This CDR3 region has 14 residues. Germline lookup yields CDR1 SGHNT and CDR2 YYREEE (reference sequence). CDR3 nucleotides: TGTGCCAGCAGCTTGGGGGGACTAGCGACCGAGCAGTACTTC. Amino acid sequence: CASSLGGLATEQYF.

The J gene is TRBJ2-3, the V gene TRBV14; D uncertain. The CDR3 contains 12 residues. Germline CDR1 SGHDN, CDR2 FVKESK. V shed 4 bases and J shed 6 bases, with 8 bases lying between them. CDR3 DNA: TGTGCCAGCAGCCCTATACAGGATACGCAGTATTTT. Translated: CASSPIQDTQYF. Based on the CDR3 plus reference TRBV14 and TRBJ2-3, the full variable domain is EAGVTQFPSHSVIEKGQTVTLRCDPISGHDNLYWYRRVMGKEIKFLLHFVKESKQDESGMPNNRFLAERTGGTYSTLKVQPAELEDSGVYFCASSPIQDTQYFGPGTRLTVL.

The chain is built from TRBV2 and TRBJ1-1; D not resolved. The V and J ends lost 4 bases and 0 bases respectively, with 3 bases between them. Per germline, CDR1 SNHLY and CDR2 FYNNEI. The CDR3 has 12 amino acids. Here the CDR3 DNA reads TGTGCCAGCAGTGTGGTGAACACTGAAGCTTTCTTT. Its protein product is CASSVVNTEAFF.

This chain uses TRBV9 with TRBJ2-7; the match to TRBD1 covers 9 bases. J gave up 3 bases and V 2 bases, and 3 bases lay outside the gene matches. The CDR3 sequence is 14 residues long. In germline, CDR1 is SGDLS, CDR2 YYNGEE. The CDR3 reads CASSVGDRDYEQYF. CDR3 nucleotides: TGTGCCAGCAGCGTTGGGGACAGGGACTACGAGCAGTACTTC.

The chain uses TRBV23-1 and TRBJ1-1; tentative D call: TRBD1 (5 bases). TRBV23-1 carries the ORF label, with uncertain function. This CDR3 comprises 15 residues. Deletions cut 7 bases from V and 6 bases from J, with 21 bases between. DNA of the CDR3: TGCGCCAGCACGGAAGCTAAGGGGAGCCCCCCTGAAGCTTTCTTT. Translation: CASTEAKGSPPEAFF.

The V call is TRBV5-6, the J call TRBJ1-1, with D possibly TRBD1 on 6 matching bases. Per the germline V gene, CDR1 is SGHDT and CDR2 is YYEEEE. The CDR3 runs to 14 residues. V lost 4 bases to trimming and J lost 1 base, with 11 bases between them. CDR3 nucleotide sequence: TGTGCCAGCAGCCCCGGGACAACGAACACTGAAGCTTTCTTT. Its translation is CASSPGTTNTEAFF.

V is TRBV6-5 and J is TRBJ1-1, with 7 bases matching TRBD1. Trimming took 5 bases from V and 9 from J; bases not matched to a gene: 9. This CDR3 comprises 13 residues. CDR1 is MNHEY, CDR2 SVGAGI, per germline. CDR3 amino acids: CASSEGLRGQAFF. In nucleotides, the CDR3 is TGTGCCAGCAGTGAAGGCTTGAGGGGGCAAGCTTTCTTT.

J is TRBJ1-1 and V is TRBV19; D unclear. The V gene's germline CDR1 is LNHDA and CDR2 SQIVND (reference sequence). The CDR3 is 13 residues long. V was trimmed by 1 base and J by 4 bases, leaving 7 bases between them. The DNA for the CDR3 is TGTGCCAGTAGTATAGGGTATGGCACTGAAGCTTTCTTT. Translated, it gives CASSIGYGTEAFF.

The rearrangement joins TRBV4-1 to TRBJ1-2; D is possibly TRBD1 (6 bases). Germline V CDR1 and CDR2: MGHRA, YSYEKL. This CDR3 has 16 amino acids. V shed 1 base and J shed 8 bases, with 20 bases lying between them. CDR3 sequence reads: CASSQGQDSLMKGYTF. As DNA, the CDR3 is TGCGCCAGCAGCCAAGGACAGGACTCCCTCATGAAGGGCTACACCTTC.

The genes are TRBV18 and TRBJ1-5; D perhaps matches TRBD1 (5 bases). V gave up 4 bases and J gave up 0 bases, with 10 bases separating them. This CDR3 comprises 15 residues. CDR1 KGHSH and CDR2 LQKENI come from the germline V gene. The CDR3 here is CASSRGEGSNQPQHF. The CDR3 region has the DNA TGTGCCAGCTCACGGGGGGAGGGTAGCAATCAGCCCCAGCATTTT.

The chain uses TRBV7-8 and TRBJ2-1; D is ambiguous. Germline loops: CDR1 SGHVS, CDR2 FQNEAQ. Deletions cut 2 bases from V and 4 bases from J, with 9 bases between. The CDR3 is 14 amino acids. The CDR3 DNA reads TGTGCCAGCAGCTTAAGTCTGGGGTACAATGAGCAGTTCTTC. It translates to CASSLSLGYNEQFF.

V is TRBV4-1 and J is TRBJ2-1; no firm D call. Between the trimmed V and J ends, which lost 2 bases and 0 bases, there was a span of 20 bases. This CDR3 contains 19 residues. The germline V gene has CDR1 MGHRA and CDR2 YSYEKL. CDR3 DNA: TGCGCCAGCAGCCAAAGTCCGGGCCACACCGGCACCTCCTACAATGAGCAGTTCTTC. It yields the protein CASSQSPGHTGTSYNEQFF.

As concerns this clone: One junction end does not reproduce the germline sequence, and a read error may be involved. The chain is built from TRBV6-4 and TRBJ1-1, with 10 positions matching TRBD1. The CDR3 runs to 16 residues. The germline V gene encodes CDR1 MRHNA and CDR2 SNTAGT. CDR3 coding DNA: TGTGCCAGCAGTGTCCCGGGACAGGGGTTGAAGACTGAAGCTTTCTTT. Its protein is CASSVPGQGLKTEAFF.

V usage is TRBV4-1 and J usage is TRBJ2-7, with 9 positions matching TRBD1. Per germline, CDR1 MGHRA and CDR2 YSYEKL. CDR3 size: 15 residues. After removal of 4 bases from V and 2 bases from J, the junction contained 6 bases not matched to a gene. The CDR3 nucleotides read TGCGCCAGCAGCCGACCGGGACAGGGACCCTACGAGCAGTACTTC. Protein sequence: CASSRPGQGPYEQYF.

This chain links TRBV19 with TRBJ2-5; 9 positions match TRBD1. The germline V gene has CDR1 LNHDA and CDR2 SQIVND (reference sequence). The CDR3 contains 14 residues. Unmatched junction bases numbered 5, after V lost 5 bases and J lost 4 bases. CDR3 sequence (DNA): TGTGCCAGTAGTCAAGGGACAGGGCGAGAGACCCAGTACTTC. Its translation: CASSQGTGRETQYF.

In this sample, this clone turned up once. Other DNA sequences in the same sample also yield this CDR3. The chain carries TRBV28 and TRBJ1-1; TRBD1 aligns across 7 bases. J gave up 2 bases and V 6 bases, and 6 bases lay outside the gene matches. The V gene's germline CDR1 is MDHEN and CDR2 SYDVKM. The CDR3 is 14 amino acids. The CDR3 DNA reads as TGTGCCAGCAGCCTGACAGGGCTCAACACTGAAGCTTTCTTT. Its translation: CASSLTGLNTEAFF.

This sequence joins TRBV10-3 and TRBJ2-7; the D gene could be TRBD1 or TRBD2 (5 bases each). Trimming pared 7 bases from V and 0 bases from J, leaving 13 bases between. The CDR3 is 14 residues long. Germline V CDR1 and CDR2: ENHRY, SYGVKD. CDR3 sequence: CAITPTGTSYEQYF. CDR3 nucleotide sequence: TGTGCCATCACCCCGACGGGGACCTCCTACGAGCAGTACTTC.

V is TRBV19 and J is TRBJ1-1; D is undetermined. This CDR3 is built from 14 residues. Germline V gives CDR1 LNHDA, CDR2 SQIVND (reference sequence). V was cut by 3 bases and J by 3 bases, with 11 bases left in between. CDR3 region: CASSMRARDTEAFF. CDR3 coding DNA: TGTGCCAGTAGTATGAGGGCGCGGGACACTGAAGCTTTCTTT.

This chain connects TRBV6-1 to TRBJ1-2, with 7 bases aligning to TRBD1. J lost 4 bases, V lost 7 bases, and 6 bases had no gene match. This CDR3 has 13 residues. Germline V gene sequence: CDR1 MNHNS, CDR2 SASEGT. For the CDR3, the DNA is TGTGCCAGCAATCAGGGACAGATCTATGGCTACACCTTC. As protein: CASNQGQIYGYTF.

J is TRBJ1-6 and V is TRBV6-4; D is undetermined. This CDR3 spans 16 amino acids. Trimming stripped 0 bases from V and 13 bases from J, with 19 bases between. Germline V gene data show CDR1 as MRHNA and CDR2 as SNTAGT. Here the CDR3 DNA reads TGTGCCAGCAGTGACTCGATTTCGGCCGCAAGGTGCCCCCTCCACTTT. Its translation is CASSDSISAARCPLHF.

The V call is TRBV6-5, the J call TRBJ1-3; unclear D gene. V gave up 5 bases and J gave up 0 bases, with 5 bases separating them. The CDR3 spans 13 residues. Germline V gives CDR1 MNHEY, CDR2 SVGAGI. This chain's CDR3 is CASSEDSGNTIYF. CDR3 in DNA: TGTGCCAGCAGTGAAGACTCTGGAAACACCATATATTTT.

This clone has a handful of counts. The V call is TRBV10-3, the J call TRBJ1-3; a possible D gene is TRBD1 (6 bases). The CDR3 loop spans 15 amino acids. V was cut by 0 bases and J by 7 bases, with 13 bases left in between. Germline CDR1 and CDR2: ENHRY and SYGVKD. The CDR3 nucleotides are TGTGCCATCAGTGAGTCGCCAGGGGCGGGTAACACCATATATTTT. Protein product: CAISESPGAGNTIYF.

The genes are TRBV2 and TRBJ2-7; D is undetermined. The V end was cut by 6 bases, the J end by 2 bases, with 5 bases between. Germline CDR1 and CDR2: SNHLY and FYNNEI. This CDR3 is built from 11 residues. CDR3 DNA sequence: TGTGCCAGCAGCTTCACCTACGAGCAGTACTTC. Translation: CASSFTYEQYF. The variable domain in full, with the rest retrieved from reference TRBV2 and TRBJ2-7, is EPEVTQTPSHQVTQMGQEVILRCVPISNHLYFYWYRQILGQKVEFLVSFYNNEISEKSEIFDDQFSVERPDGSNFTLKIRSTKLEDSAMYFCASSFTYEQYFGPGTRLTVT.

The chain employs TRBV6-6 and TRBJ2-5, with D perhaps TRBD1 or TRBD2 (7 bases each). The CDR3 spans 15 residues. Germline V gene lookup returns CDR1 MNHNY and CDR2 SVGAGI (reference sequence). V shed 4 bases and J shed 5 bases, with 17 bases lying between them. CDR3 in DNA: TGTGCCAGCAGTTGGGAGGGGGCGCCCCGGGAGACCCAGTACTTC. Translated: CASSWEGAPRETQYF.

The chain has TRBV23-1 and TRBJ2-1; a possible D gene is TRBD2 (5 bases). TRBV23-1 belongs to the ORF category, with a function that is uncertain. V shed 1 base and J shed 2 bases, with 6 bases lying between them. The CDR3 extends over 14 amino acids. CDR3 region: CASSQWGAYNEQFF. The CDR3 region has the DNA TGCGCCAGCAGTCAATGGGGAGCCTACAATGAGCAGTTCTTC.

This clone appeared a single time. The chain employs TRBV29-1 and TRBJ2-1, with TRBD1 identical over 9 bases. There are 14 residues in the CDR3. V lost 2 bases and J lost 6; bases outside the gene matches: 5. Germline CDR1 reads SQVTM; CDR2 reads ANQGSEA. CDR3 nucleotides: TGCAGCGTTGAACTTGGGACAGGGATCAATGAGCAGTTCTTC. Protein product: CSVELGTGINEQFF.

This chain joins TRBV6-7 and TRBJ1-1, with D possibly matching TRBD1 (5 bases). TRBV6-7 is treated as an ORF (open reading frame) with a function not yet certain. This CDR3 region has 15 residues. V lost 6 bases and J 1 base, leaving 15 bases between the germline ends. In nucleotides, the CDR3 is TGTGCCAGCAGCCACCTCCCCGGGGGGAACACTGAAGCTTTCTTT. Protein sequence: CASSHLPGGNTEAFF.

This clone is a singleton in its sample. V and J are TRBV30 and TRBJ2-5, with no clear D. Germline V gives CDR1 GTSNPN, CDR2 SVGIG (reference sequence). V shed 4 bases and J shed 0 bases, with 6 bases lying between them. This CDR3 comprises 12 residues. The CDR3 loop reads CAWTINQETQYF. The CDR3 DNA reads as TGTGCCTGGACGATTAACCAAGAGACCCAGTACTTC.